Below, 26 T cell receptor beta chains from the same sample are listed, as sequenced in a study of cytomegalovirus exposure and HLA in healthy donors (dated by TCRdb to about 2017). Library method: the immunoSEQ multiplex PCR assay. A mixture of 60 forward primers for TCR Vbeta segments and 13 reverse primers for TCR Jbeta segments was used in the multiplex PCR. TCRdb stores this immuneACCESS table with in-frame sequences only. Part of the clones is absent; in the studies checked, under half of the shortfall reflects unresolved V genes, and no reason is known for the rest. Present in this sample are 55,000 to 80,000 clones, 65% to 85% of which were seen just once. Jointly, the top ten make up around 2.9% of the sample. The sequenced sample consisted of PBMCs. The receptors were sampled from a woman aged 25 to 45 in good health and CMV-seronegative.

The V and J genes are TRBV5-1 and TRBJ2-2; 7 bases fit TRBD1. The V gene's germline CDR1 is SGHRS and CDR2 YFSETQ. The CDR3 has 14 residues. J was trimmed by 5 bases and V by 8 bases; bases with no gene match: 9. The CDR3 DNA sequence: TGCGCCAGTCGGAATAACAGGGGAACCGGGGAGCTGTTTTTT. This codes for CASRNNRGTGELFF.

The chain recombines TRBV11-3 with TRBJ2-1; D is possibly TRBD1 (6 bases). The V gene lost 1 base and the J gene lost 15 bases, with 10 bases spanning the gap. CDR3 length: 11 amino acids. CDR1 is SGHNT, CDR2 YENEEA, per germline. CDR3 residues: CASSLGTEAFF. The CDR3 DNA is TGTGCCAGCAGCTTAGGGACAGAGGCGTTCTTC.

The rearrangement joins TRBV5-1 to TRBJ1-2; 9 bases agree with TRBD1. With 8 bases clipped from V and 7 bases from J, the junction kept 9 bases outside the gene matches. Per germline, CDR1 SGHRS and CDR2 YFSETQ. The CDR3 is made up of 13 amino acids. CDR3 sequence: CASNRQGESGYTF. The CDR3 DNA reads TGCGCCAGTAATCGACAGGGGGAAAGTGGCTACACCTTC. The full variable domain, its missing parts supplied by reference TRBV5-1 and TRBJ1-2, is KAGVTQTPRYLIKTRGQQVTLSCSPISGHRSVSWYQQTPGQGLQFLFEYFSETQRNKGNFPGRFSGRQFSNSRSEMNVSTLELGDSALYLCASNRQGESGYTFGSGTRLTVV.

The V and J genes are TRBV25-1 and TRBJ1-4; a weak D match, TRBD1 (6 bases). The CDR3 runs to 15 residues. The germline gives CDR1 MGHDK, CDR2 SYGVNS. V lost 6 bases, J lost 3 bases, and 14 bases lay in between. The chain's CDR3 is CASRKGQTPNEKLFF. The CDR3 DNA is TGTGCCAGCAGAAAAGGACAGACTCCTAATGAAAAACTGTTTTTT.

The V call is TRBV6-5, the J call TRBJ2-6, with D possibly being TRBD2 (5 bases). This CDR3 contains 14 residues. Germline assignment: CDR1 MNHEY and CDR2 SVGAGI. The V end was cut by 7 bases, the J end by 2 bases, with 9 bases between. Written as DNA, the CDR3 is TGTGCCAGCAATGCGGGCGCTGGGGCCAACGTCCTGACTTTC. It specifies CASNAGAGANVLTF.

The count of this clone is one. The rearrangement uses TRBV9 and TRBJ2-7, with 7 bases identical to TRBD1. After removal of 0 bases from V and 3 bases from J, the junction contained 6 bases not matched to a gene. Germline V lookup: CDR1 SGDLS, CDR2 YYNGEE. The CDR3 loop spans 15 amino acids. As DNA, the CDR3 is TGTGCCAGCAGCGTAGGGACAGGAAACTTCTACGAGCAGTACTTC. Translated: CASSVGTGNFYEQYF.

The chain has TRBV29-1 and TRBJ2-6; D perhaps matches TRBD2 (7 bases). V lost 7 bases to trimming and J lost 4 bases, with 14 bases between them. The germline V gene encodes CDR1 SQVTM and CDR2 ANQGSEA. The CDR3 is 14 amino acids. This CDR3 reads CSALGGGGANVLTF. The CDR3 DNA is TGCAGCGCCCTGGGGGGGGGCGGGGCCAACGTCCTGACTTTC.

Comment on this clone: Other DNA sequences in the same sample also yield this CDR3. CDR3 bases: TGTGCCAGTCATCGCGGGGGTCACACCGGGGAGCTGTTTTTT. Amino acids: CASHRGGHTGELFF. The rearrangement joins TRBV6-5 to TRBJ2-2; 7 bases are shared with TRBD2. The CDR3 length is 14 residues. V was pared by 9 bases and J by 3 bases, with 7 bases of the junction left unmatched. The germline V gene encodes CDR1 MNHEY and CDR2 SVGAGI.

This clone was observed a few times. The chain links TRBV7-2 to TRBJ1-2, with D tentatively TRBD1 (5 bases). The germline V gene encodes CDR1 SGHTA and CDR2 FQGNSA. This CDR3 comprises 13 residues. The V and J ends lost 2 bases and 8 bases respectively, with 12 bases between them. The CDR3 sequence is CASSLRGVEGYTF. Written as DNA, the CDR3 is TGTGCCAGCAGCTTAAGGGGCGTGGAAGGCTACACCTTC. The entire variable domain, with the rest obtained from reference TRBV7-2 and TRBJ1-2, is as follows: GAGVSQSPSNKVTEKGKDVELRCDPISGHTALYWYRQSLGQGLEFLIYFQGNSAPDKSGLPSDRFSAERTGGSVSTLTIQRTQQEDSAVYLCASSLRGVEGYTFGSGTRLTVV.

The chain recombines TRBV28 with TRBJ1-1, with a tentative D call TRBD1 (6 bases). The germline V gene has CDR1 MDHEN and CDR2 SYDVKM. V was trimmed by 2 bases and J by 1 base, leaving 8 bases between them. There are 14 residues in the CDR3. DNA for the CDR3: TGTGCCAGCAGTTTAGGGACAAAGAACACTGAAGCTTTCTTT. Amino acids: CASSLGTKNTEAFF.

V is TRBV9 and J is TRBJ2-7; TRBD2 matches at 9 bases. The CDR3 sequence is 14 residues long. CDR1 and CDR2 (germline): SGDLS, YYNGEE. V was pared by 2 bases and J by 5 bases, with 5 bases of the junction left unmatched. CDR3 sequence reads: CASSVSGLANEQYF. The CDR3 bases are TGTGCCAGCAGCGTTTCTGGACTAGCGAACGAGCAGTACTTC.

This chain links TRBV7-2 with TRBJ2-3; D is perhaps TRBD2 (6 bases). V was pared by 3 bases and J by 9 bases, with 16 bases between. CDR3 length: 14 residues. The V gene's germline CDR1 is SGHTA and CDR2 FQGNSA. In DNA form, the CDR3 reads TGTGCCAGCAGCTTGGAAACAGGCGGGATGACGCAGTATTTT. Amino acids: CASSLETGGMTQYF.

This chain joins TRBV11-2 and TRBJ1-2; D is perhaps TRBD1 (5 bases). V lost 5 bases, J lost 4 bases, and 11 bases lay in between. The length of the CDR3 is 13 residues. The germline gives CDR1 SGHAT, CDR2 FQNNGV. The CDR3 protein is CASSETGSYGYTF. The CDR3 DNA reads TGTGCCAGCAGCGAAACAGGTTCCTATGGCTACACCTTC.

The gene calls are TRBV19 and TRBJ1-5; D is uncertain. The CDR3 runs to 14 residues. CDR1 LNHDA and CDR2 SQIVND come from the germline V gene (reference sequence). The V gene lost 3 bases and the J gene lost 3 bases, with 9 bases spanning the gap. The DNA for the CDR3 is TGTGCCAGTAGTATTATGACATACAATCAGCCCCAGCATTTT. Protein: CASSIMTYNQPQHF.

This clone was seen just once. The chain has TRBV28 and TRBJ1-4; 8 bases fit TRBD1. The CDR3 spans 17 residues. Trimming at V came to 6 bases and at J to 7 bases, leaving 16 bases not matched to a gene. The germline V gene has CDR1 MDHEN and CDR2 SYDVKM. The DNA for the CDR3 is TGTGCCAGCAGCCCGGGGACAGGTTCATTCCGACCTGAAAAACTGTTTTTT. Amino acid sequence: CASSPGTGSFRPEKLFF.

This clone was recorded a few times. The CDR3 sequence: CASSPPDRDNEAFF. The DNA of the CDR3 is TGTGCCAGCTCACCACCGGACAGGGATAATGAAGCTTTCTTT. V and J are TRBV18 and TRBJ1-1; the match to TRBD1 covers 8 bases. The V gene end was trimmed by 0 bases and the J gene end by 7 bases; junction bases not matched to a gene: 4. This CDR3 is built from 14 residues. Germline lookup yields CDR1 KGHSH and CDR2 LQKENI.

The genes are TRBV25-1 and TRBJ1-1, with TRBD1 identical over 9 bases. The CDR3 is 14 amino acids. The germline V gene has CDR1 MGHDK and CDR2 SYGVNS. V was clipped by 6 bases and J by 5 bases; unmatched bases: 7. The CDR3 sequence is CASSYGQGKTEAFF. For the CDR3, the DNA is TGTGCCAGCAGCTACGGACAGGGGAAAACTGAAGCTTTCTTT.

V usage is TRBV6-4 and J usage is TRBJ2-5; the D is unclear. This CDR3 comprises 15 residues. Trimming removed 3 bases at V and 1 base at J, with 12 bases between. Germline CDR1 is MRHNA and CDR2 is SNTAGT. CDR3 in amino acids: CASSETGEAQETQYF. The DNA of the CDR3 is TGTGCCAGCAGTGAAACCGGTGAGGCCCAAGAGACCCAGTACTTC.

Note on this clone: Other DNA variants within this sample encode the same CDR3. The chain is built from TRBV9 and TRBJ1-6; tentative D call: TRBD1 (5 bases). CDR3 length: 15 residues. CDR1 is SGDLS and CDR2 is YYNGEE in the germline V gene. Trimming took off 4 bases at V and 7 bases at J, with 15 bases between the two ends. CDR3 residues: CASSSRGGSNSPLHF. DNA of the CDR3: TGTGCCAGCAGCTCTAGGGGTGGCTCCAATTCACCCCTCCACTTT.

The chain uses TRBV4-3 and TRBJ2-7; 9 bases are shared with TRBD1. V trimming: 1 base; J trimming: 7 bases; junction bases outside the gene matches: 5. CDR1 and CDR2 from the germline V gene are LGHNA and YSLEER. This CDR3 is built from 14 residues. This CDR3 is CASSQGTGVREQYF. The CDR3 DNA reads TGCGCCAGCAGCCAAGGGACAGGGGTGAGAGAGCAGTACTTC.

The V and J genes are TRBV7-9 and TRBJ2-2; D not certain. Germline values: CDR1 SEHNR, CDR2 FQNEAQ (reference sequence). Trimming cost V 9 bases and J 3 bases, with 8 bases left between them. This CDR3 spans 12 amino acids. Here the CDR3 reads CASLYDTGELFF. The CDR3 DNA follows: TGTGCCAGTCTCTACGACACCGGGGAGCTGTTTTTT.

The chain is built from TRBV27 and TRBJ1-2; 10 bases fit TRBD1. With 6 bases clipped from V and 4 bases from J, the junction kept 5 bases outside the gene matches. Per germline, CDR1 MNHEY and CDR2 SMNVEV (reference sequence). There are 14 residues in the CDR3. CDR3 coding DNA: TGTGCCAGCAGCAGACAGGGGGCAAGCTATGGCTACACCTTC. Translation: CASSRQGASYGYTF.

The rearrangement uses TRBV7-9 and TRBJ2-2, with TRBD2 matching 7 bases. The CDR3 covers 15 residues. Germline CDR1 reads SEHNR; CDR2 reads FQNEAQ (reference sequence). V lost 5 bases to trimming and J lost 0 bases; unmatched junction nucleotides: 3. CDR3 DNA sequence: TGTGCCAGCAGCGCGGGAGCATCGAACACCGGGGAGCTGTTTTTT. It specifies CASSAGASNTGELFF.

The chain combines TRBV25-1 with TRBJ1-1; D might be TRBD1 (6 bases). The germline V and J ends were trimmed by 1 base and 12 bases, with 30 bases remaining between them. The V gene's germline CDR1 is MGHDK and CDR2 SYGVNS. The CDR3 covers 18 residues. DNA for the CDR3: TGTGCCAGCAGTGAATTTTTTCAGGGACAAAGATCCCGTGAAGGCACTTTCTTT. Translating it yields CASSEFFQGQRSREGTFF. The full variable domain, completed using reference TRBV25-1 and TRBJ1-1, is EADIYQTPRYLVIGTGKKITLECSQTMGHDKMYWYQQDPGMELHLIHYSYGVNSTEKGDLSSESTVSRIRTEHFPLTLESARPSHTSQYLCASSEFFQGQRSREGTFFGQGTRLTVV.

CDR3 sequence: CASTQTRGSGNTIYF. CDR3 DNA: TGTGCCAGCACTCAGACCAGGGGCTCTGGAAACACCATATATTTT. The chain couples TRBV6-5 to TRBJ1-3, with a weak D call TRBD1 (6 bases). With 7 bases removed from V and 0 bases from J, the gap between germline ends came to 13 bases. Germline lookup yields CDR1 MNHEY and CDR2 SVGAGI. CDR3 size: 15 residues.

This rearrangement joins TRBV19 to TRBJ2-7, with TRBD1 identical over 10 bases. The CDR3 is 19 residues long. Germline V gene lookup returns CDR1 LNHDA and CDR2 SQIVND (reference sequence). V shed 2 bases and J 3 bases; nucleotides not matched to a gene: 16. The CDR3 DNA reads as TGTGCCAGTAGTATATTCCCCTCCGGGACAGGGGCTTACCTCTACGAGCAGTACTTC. Its protein is CASSIFPSGTGAYLYEQYF.